The 29 T cell receptor beta chains below come from one sample, sequenced in a study of blood T cell repertoires in COVID-19. Measured with immunoSEQ multiplex PCR; TCRdb has only the in-frame clones, and not every one. The repertoire holds just over 150,000 clones, with approximately 90% as singletons. The material sequenced was peripheral blood. Source of these receptors: an older woman with acute or convalescent COVID-19.

The chain links TRBV5-1 to TRBJ1-5; TRBD1 aligns across 8 bases. The germline V gene encodes CDR1 SGHRS and CDR2 YFSETQ. With 2 bases clipped from V and 9 bases from J, the junction kept 7 bases outside the gene matches. This CDR3 is built from 14 residues. The CDR3 DNA sequence: TGCGCCAGCAGCTTTGAGGCAGGGGGCGTGCCCCAGCATTTT. Residues: CASSFEAGGVPQHF.

This clone was seen a handful of times. V usage is TRBV10-2 and J usage is TRBJ2-3; 9 positions match TRBD1. The CDR3 is 17 amino acids. The V segment lost 2 bases and the J segment 4 bases; nucleotides outside the gene matches: 10. CDR1 is WSHSY and CDR2 is SAAADI in the germline V gene. CDR3 sequence reads: CASSENAGTGKADTQYF. The CDR3 DNA reads as TGCGCCAGCAGTGAGAACGCCGGGACAGGGAAGGCAGATACGCAGTATTTT.

This clone appeared once. The V gene is TRBV7-8, the J gene TRBJ1-5; 11 nucleotides match TRBD1. J was trimmed by 6 bases and V by 5 bases; bases with no gene match: 9. There are 16 residues in the CDR3. CDR1 and CDR2 from the germline V gene are SGHVS and FQNEAQ. The CDR3 here is CASSTRTGGTGQPQHF. The CDR3 DNA reads as TGTGCCAGCAGCACTCGGACAGGGGGCACAGGTCAGCCCCAGCATTTT.

The rearrangement uses TRBV27 and TRBJ1-2; weak D call: TRBD1 (6 bases). Trimming took 3 bases from V and 4 from J, leaving 12 bases between them. CDR1 and CDR2 from the germline V gene are MNHEY and SMNVEV (reference sequence). This CDR3 has 14 residues. CDR3 DNA sequence: TGTGCCAGCAGTTTGGGGGGGGGCCTCTATGGCTACACCTTC. It yields the protein CASSLGGGLYGYTF.

This chain links TRBV4-2 with TRBJ1-1; D unresolved. CDR1 is LGHNA, CDR2 YNFKEQ, per germline. Trimming took 1 base from V and 6 from J, leaving 12 bases between them. The CDR3 consists of 14 residues. The DNA for the CDR3 is TGTGCCAGCAGCCAAGGCCCTCTTCGGGCTGAAGCTTTCTTT. Translating it yields CASSQGPLRAEAFF.

The chain uses TRBV14 and TRBJ2-1; 9 bases match TRBD2. This CDR3 spans 17 amino acids. The germline gives CDR1 SGHDN, CDR2 FVKESK. J gave up 4 bases and V 0 bases, and 7 bases lay outside the gene matches. The CDR3 spells CASSQDLSGGRYNEQFF. Here the CDR3 DNA reads TGTGCCAGCAGCCAAGATTTAAGCGGGGGGCGTTACAATGAGCAGTTCTTC.

The chain combines TRBV18 with TRBJ2-7; 11 nucleotides align to TRBD1. Germline values: CDR1 KGHSH, CDR2 LQKENI. This CDR3 region has 14 residues. The junction had 0 bases not matched to a gene; V was cut back by 3 bases and J by 2 bases. CDR3 sequence (DNA): TGTGCCAGCTCACCGGGACAGGGGGCCTACGAGCAGTACTTC. Translating gives CASSPGQGAYEQYF.

The genes are TRBV19 and TRBJ1-5; D may be TRBD1 (5 bases). The CDR3 has 14 residues. V was trimmed by 6 bases and J by 4 bases, leaving 13 bases between them. The germline V gene encodes CDR1 LNHDA and CDR2 SQIVND (reference sequence). The CDR3 sequence is CASSRQTGNQPQHF. The CDR3 bases are TGTGCCAGTAGCCGGCAAACAGGTAATCAGCCCCAGCATTTT.

The CDR3, as DNA: TGTGCCAGCAGACAGGGTATTGATGGCTACACCTTC. It yields the protein CASRQGIDGYTF. The chain has TRBV27 and TRBJ1-2; possible D gene TRBD1, 6 bases. This CDR3 is built from 12 residues. In germline, CDR1 is MNHEY, CDR2 SMNVEV (reference sequence). With 6 bases removed from V and 6 bases from J, the gap between germline ends came to 11 bases.

The chain links TRBV2 to TRBJ2-3, with TRBD2 identical over 11 bases. Germline-derived CDR1 and CDR2 are SNHLY and FYNNEI. The CDR3 extends over 18 amino acids. The ends lost 3 bases at V and 3 bases at J; junction bases unmatched: 11. CDR3 in DNA: TGTGCCAGCAGTGACCGGGGTAGCGGGGGGGCTGGGACAGATACGCAGTATTTT. Translated, it gives CASSDRGSGGAGTDTQYF.

This clone was seen only once. V is TRBV11-2 and J is TRBJ2-1; TRBD2 matches 14 bases. The CDR3 extends over 16 amino acids. Germline trimming cut 4 bases from V and 9 bases from J; bases unmatched to any gene: 8. Per the germline V gene, CDR1 is SGHAT and CDR2 is FQNNGV. The CDR3 spells CASSSSTSGGAVEQFF. CDR3 DNA sequence: TGTGCCAGCAGCTCGTCGACTAGCGGGGGGGCCGTTGAGCAGTTCTTC.

The chain is built from TRBV5-6 and TRBJ2-3; D remains unclear. The germline V gene encodes CDR1 SGHDT and CDR2 YYEEEE. This CDR3 has 15 residues. Trimming left V 0 bases short and J 2 bases short, with 10 bases between. The CDR3 DNA reads TGTGCCAGCAGCTTGGCCAACAGACCCACAGATACGCAGTATTTT. Amino acid sequence: CASSLANRPTDTQYF.

V usage is TRBV11-2 and J usage is TRBJ1-1; TRBD1 matches 7 bases. The length of the CDR3 is 16 residues. Germline CDR1 reads SGHAT; CDR2 reads FQNNGV. With 6 bases clipped from V and 4 bases from J, the junction kept 14 bases outside the gene matches. The CDR3 bases are TGTGCCAGCAGTCGTCCTCCGGGACAGCCTCGCACTGAAGCTTTCTTT. This encodes CASSRPPGQPRTEAFF.

The chain recombines TRBV5-1 with TRBJ1-1, with 7 bases lining up with TRBD1. CDR1 SGHRS and CDR2 YFSETQ come from the germline V gene. Trimming at V came to 0 bases and at J to 5 bases, leaving 7 bases not matched to a gene. The CDR3 loop spans 15 amino acids. CDR3 DNA: TGCGCCAGCAGCTTGGCTGTTCAGGGACAGACTGAAGCTTTCTTT. Its protein product is CASSLAVQGQTEAFF.

The V call is TRBV12-5, the J call TRBJ1-2; no clear D. V was pared by 9 bases and J by 8 bases, with 25 bases between. CDR3 size: 15 residues. Germline V gene sequence: CDR1 LGHNT, CDR2 FRNRAP. CDR3 protein: CASGNKGFGEGGYTF. CDR3 DNA: TGTGCTAGCGGTAACAAAGGGTTCGGTGAGGGCGGCTACACCTTC.

This chain uses TRBV5-5 with TRBJ2-5, with TRBD1 identical over 8 bases. There are 15 residues in the CDR3. Germline V gene sequence: CDR1 SGHKS, CDR2 YYEKEE (reference sequence). With V trimmed by 1 base and J by 0 bases, 2 bases remained unmatched. As DNA, the CDR3 is TGTGCCAGCAGCTTGAGGGACAGGTACCAAGAGACCCAGTACTTC. Residues: CASSLRDRYQETQYF.

This clone appeared a single time. This chain uses TRBV11-2 with TRBJ2-5; TRBD2 aligns across 9 bases. The V and J ends lost 5 bases and 5 bases, in that order; junction bases with no gene match: 9. Germline loops: CDR1 SGHAT, CDR2 FQNNGV. This CDR3 contains 15 residues. The CDR3 DNA reads TGTGCCAGCAGCCGCCAACTAGCGGGTGCGGAGACCCAGTACTTC. This translates into CASSRQLAGAETQYF.

The chain is built from TRBV5-1 and TRBJ1-2; 9 nucleotides match TRBD1. V dropped 3 bases and J dropped 8; count of bases not matched to a gene: 8. This CDR3 contains 14 residues. Germline V gene sequence: CDR1 SGHRS, CDR2 YFSETQ. CDR3 DNA sequence: TGCGCCAGCAGCTCCCTACAGGGGGCGGGAGGCTACACCTTC. Protein sequence: CASSSLQGAGGYTF.

The chain combines TRBV6-2 or TRBV6-3 with TRBJ2-3, with TRBD2 matching over 9 bases. V was pared by 4 bases and J by 5 bases, with 4 bases of the junction left unmatched. Germline V gives CDR1 MNHEY, CDR2 SVGEGT. The CDR3 totals 14 residues. Written as DNA, the CDR3 is TGTGCCAGCAGTTCAGCGGGGGGTCGAGATACGCAGTATTTT. It yields the protein CASSSAGGRDTQYF.

This chain connects TRBV24-1 to TRBJ2-1, with 8 nucleotides matching TRBD1. The CDR3 contains 17 residues. The germline CDR1 and CDR2 sequences are KGHDR and SFDVKD. J gave up 10 bases and V 4 bases, and 17 bases lay outside the gene matches. CDR3 in amino acids: CATSDPPSDRAFGEQFF. CDR3 coding DNA: TGTGCCACCAGTGACCCCCCTTCGGACAGGGCTTTTGGCGAGCAGTTCTTC.

CDR3 loop: CAISESHSYGYTF. As DNA, the CDR3 is TGTGCCATCAGTGAGTCACACAGCTATGGCTACACCTTC. The V gene is TRBV10-3, the J gene TRBJ1-2; D uncertain. The germline gives CDR1 ENHRY, CDR2 SYGVKD. The CDR3 covers 13 residues. V lost 0 bases and J lost 4, with 6 bases in between.

The chain uses TRBV6-5 and TRBJ2-7; weak D call: TRBD1 (5 bases). V was clipped by 6 bases and J by 0 bases, with 15 bases between them. This CDR3 contains 15 residues. CDR1 is MNHEY and CDR2 is SVGAGI in the germline V gene. CDR3 sequence reads: CASSQMTVSSYEQYF. In nucleotides, the CDR3 is TGTGCCAGCAGCCAGATGACAGTTAGCTCCTACGAGCAGTACTTC.

The chain carries TRBV27 and TRBJ2-5, with TRBD2 as a possible D gene (5 bases). This CDR3 comprises 15 residues. V lost 5 bases to trimming and J lost 5 bases, with 18 bases between them. Per germline, CDR1 MNHEY and CDR2 SMNVEV (reference sequence). The CDR3 spells CASSHRLTRRETQYF. In DNA form, the CDR3 reads TGTGCCAGCAGTCACCGATTAACGAGGAGGGAGACCCAGTACTTC.

The chain carries TRBV6-5 and TRBJ1-2, with 7 positions matching TRBD1. Germline-derived CDR1 and CDR2 are MNHEY and SVGAGI. The CDR3 totals 15 residues. V shed 6 bases, J shed 10 bases, and the junction held 17 bases outside the gene matches. This CDR3 is CASRGGRDSQSLYTF. The CDR3 region has the DNA TGTGCCAGCAGGGGGGGTAGGGACAGTCAGAGTCTCTACACCTTC.

V is TRBV7-3 and J is TRBJ2-5; D gene ambiguous. There are 13 residues in the CDR3. V lost 2 bases and J 5 bases, leaving 9 bases between the germline ends. Germline V gives CDR1 SGHTA, CDR2 FQGTGA. CDR3 sequence (DNA): TGTGCCAGCAGCTTAGAGGCGAGGGAGACCCAGTACTTC. This gives the protein CASSLEARETQYF.

This clone was observed a single time. The genes are TRBV19 and TRBJ2-5; TRBD1 aligns across 10 bases. This CDR3 spans 16 amino acids. The junction had 9 bases not matched to a gene; V was cut back by 3 bases and J by 5 bases. The germline gives CDR1 LNHDA, CDR2 SQIVND (reference sequence). CDR3 sequence reads: CASSITSGTGVETQYF. The CDR3 DNA reads as TGTGCCAGTAGTATTACCTCCGGGACAGGGGTGGAGACCCAGTACTTC.

This chain links TRBV5-1 with TRBJ2-3; 9 bases are shared with TRBD2. Germline-derived CDR1 and CDR2 are SGHRS and YFSETQ. The CDR3 consists of 15 residues. After removal of 3 bases from V and 3 bases from J, the junction contained 5 bases not matched to a gene. The CDR3: CASSSLAGTTDTQYF. The CDR3 DNA sequence: TGCGCCAGCAGCTCCCTAGCGGGGACTACAGATACGCAGTATTTT.

The CDR3 protein is CAISGSLTGGVYEQYF. The CDR3 nucleotides are TGTGCCATCAGTGGGAGCCTGACAGGGGGCGTCTACGAGCAGTACTTC. The chain combines TRBV10-3 with TRBJ2-7; TRBD1 aligns across 10 bases. The germline CDR1 and CDR2 sequences are ENHRY and SYGVKD. The CDR3 runs 16 residues. With 4 bases clipped from V and 3 bases from J, the junction kept 9 bases outside the gene matches.

This clone was counted once. The chain recombines TRBV5-6 with TRBJ1-5, with no clear D. V lost 2 bases and J lost 3, with 3 bases in between. This CDR3 is 12 amino acids long. The germline gives CDR1 SGHDT, CDR2 YYEEEE. CDR3 in amino acids: CASSFLNQPQHF. CDR3 DNA: TGTGCCAGCAGCTTCCTCAATCAGCCCCAGCATTTT.